This T cell receptor beta chain was recorded in a study of T cell changes during pregnancy in multiple sclerosis. Data came from immunoSEQ multiplex PCR; TCRdb stores just in-frame clones and leaves some out. The data contain some 14,000 clones, under 90% of them singletons. V was cut by 6 bases and J by 3 bases, with 16 bases left in between. Germline CDR1 and CDR2: MDHEN and SYDVKM. This CDR3 is 15 amino acids long. J is TRBJ2-3 and V is TRBV28, with D possibly being TRBD2 (6 bases). The source material was CD8+ T cells from peripheral blood mononuclear cells, sampled after pregnancy. The clonotype was recovered from a female donor in good health, enrolled as a control in a pregnancy study. In nucleotides, the CDR3 is TGTGCCAGCAGCTCCGGGACTGGGCATACAGATACGCAGTATTTT. Protein product: CASSSGTGHTDTQYF.